The clone carrying this T cell receptor (beta chain) was detected many times. Its antigen is not identified. The data are from a study of T cell repertoires in cytomegalovirus infection. Turning to the study itself: Evidence of both CMV infection and a matching HLA type came from public TCR beta signatures.

Via MiXCR, TCRdb re-called the reads, giving one row per CDR3 protein. The repertoire has approximately 770,000 distinct CDR3 sequences, about 28% of them found once; the top ten carry 13%. Unmatched junction bases numbered 4, after V lost 5 bases and J lost 0 bases. The CDR3 consists of 15 residues. Looked up from germline, CDR1 is SEHNR and CDR2 is FQNEAQ (reference sequence). Whole-study findings and limits: Ex vivo, HLA-C-restricted CMV-specific TCR beta clonotypes prevailed over the rest of the response. CMV carriers having the relevant HLA were flagged by cumulative public TCR beta family frequency.

The clonotype originates from a human donor in good health (CMV status not recorded). Some clones in this sample may be carry-over from other donors' samples. V and J are TRBV7-9 and TRBJ1-5, with TRBD1 matching 7 bases. Here the sequenced sample was cultured CD8+ T cells from PBMCs, taken from culture after CMV antigen stimulation. CDR3 in amino acids: CASSGGQYSNQPQHF. The CDR3 nucleotides are TGTGCCAGCAGCGGGGGACAGTATAGCAATCAGCCCCAGCATTTT.